This T cell receptor beta chain was identified during a study of PD-1 blockade in classical Hodgkin lymphoma. Whole-study results and caveats: Compared with healthy donors, newly diagnosed patients reportedly showed lower baseline TCR diversity. CD8+ TCR diversity did not rise significantly by C4D1, unlike CD4+. Whoever responded completely had baseline diversity much like that seen in newly diagnosed patients.

Described time point: cycle 4 day 1 (C4D1), after less than seven weeks of nivolumab. No patient escaped relapse after autologous stem cell transplantation, and brentuximab vedotin exposure varied. Investigators isolated CD4+ T cells from thawed PBMCs through magnetic negative selection. Comments on this clone: Its antigen is unknown.

The CDR3 covers 13 residues. CDR1 and CDR2 (germline): MGHRA, YSYEKL. Between the trimmed V and J ends, which lost 0 bases and 10 bases, there was a span of 10 bases. Profiling relied on immunoSEQ multiplex PCR, and the TCRdb table lists in-frame clones only, not all of them. The table shows some 23,000 clones, with 75% to 90% occurring only once. Sequenced here: CD4+ T cells from blood, sampled before the fourth cycle of nivolumab. The clonotype comes from a human donor with classical Hodgkin lymphoma. The chain couples TRBV4-1 to TRBJ2-1; D gene uncertain. In DNA form, the CDR3 reads TGCGCCAGCAGCCAAGATCTCCGGCGGGAGCAGTTCTTC. It is translated as CASSQDLRREQFF.